A selection of T cell receptor beta chains follows, all from one sample in a study of T cell responses to AZD1222 COVID-19 vaccine. Some clones are missing from TCRdb's copy, which holds only in-frame ones; the method was immunoSEQ multiplex PCR. The sample consists of around 140,000 clones, 86% of them appearing once. The sample in question was peripheral blood, obtained 28 days after the second AZD1222 dose. The receptors here all came from an adult who received the AZD1222 COVID-19 vaccine. CDR3s include the opening cysteine and the closing phenylalanine or tryptophan. D genes are given only for firm matches. Rows may omit the clone size; those that give it use once, few, many or a size class.

size: .
J: TRBJ2-1
V: TRBV5-1
D: TRBD2
CDR3: CASSLAAREAGNEQFF
DNA: TGCGCCAGCAGCTTGGCCGCGCGGGAGGCCGGGAATGAGCAGTTCTTC

size: .
J: TRBJ2-7
V: TRBV29-1
D: .
CDR3: CSVEAWGVQGYEQYF
DNA: TGCAGCGTTGAAGCCTGGGGTGTGCAGGGCTACGAGCAGTACTTC

size: .
J: TRBJ2-7
V: TRBV29-1
D: .
CDR3: CSGTTSDEQYF
DNA: TGCAGCGGAACTACCTCTGACGAGCAGTACTTC

size: .
J: TRBJ1-5
V: TRBV5-6
D: .
CDR3: CASSLGGVNQPQHF
DNA: TGTGCCAGCAGCTTGGGAGGGGTAAATCAGCCCCAGCATTTT

size: .
J: TRBJ2-1
V: TRBV7-9
D: TRBD1
CDR3: CASSLADRGGEQFF
DNA: TGTGCCAGCAGCTTAGCCGACAGGGGGGGTGAGCAGTTCTTC

size: once
J: TRBJ1-2
V: TRBV3-1/TRBV3-2
D: .
CDR3: CASSPEFWTGYGYTF
DNA: TGTGCCAGCAGCCCAGAATTCTGGACTGGCTATGGCTACACCTTC

size: .
J: TRBJ1-3
V: TRBV4-1
D: .
CDR3: CASSPRRPDGNTIYF
DNA: TGCGCCAGCAGCCCGCGGCGGCCGGACGGAAACACCATATATTTT

size: .
J: TRBJ2-7
V: TRBV14
D: .
CDR3: CASSQVGGSYEQYF
DNA: TGTGCCAGCAGCCAAGTAGGAGGCTCCTACGAGCAGTACTTC

size: once
J: TRBJ1-2
V: TRBV6-2/TRBV6-3
D: .
CDR3: CASSYPGTNYGYTF
DNA: TGTGCCAGCAGTTACCCAGGGACTAACTATGGCTACACCTTC

size: .
J: TRBJ1-2
V: TRBV3-1/TRBV3-2
D: .
CDR3: CASSQRAGFYGYTF
DNA: TGTGCCAGCAGTCAAAGAGCGGGGTTTTATGGCTACACCTTC

size: .
J: TRBJ1-1
V: TRBV6-5
D: TRBD1
CDR3: CASSYSEQGADTEAFF
DNA: TGTGCCAGCAGTTACTCGGAACAGGGGGCTGACACTGAAGCTTTCTTT

size: few
J: TRBJ2-7
V: TRBV28
D: TRBD1
CDR3: CATSSGGNRQGSSYEQYF
DNA: TGTGCCACCAGTTCAGGGGGGAATAGACAGGGGAGCTCCTACGAGCAGTACTTC

size: .
J: TRBJ1-2
V: TRBV18
D: .
CDR3: CASSPMDVQLYGYTF
DNA: TGTGCCAGCTCACCAATGGACGTACAGCTTTATGGCTACACCTTC

size: once
J: TRBJ2-7
V: TRBV2
D: .
CDR3: CASSEDLASYEQYF
DNA: TGTGCCAGCAGTGAGGATTTGGCCTCCTACGAGCAGTACTTC

size: .
J: TRBJ1-4
V: TRBV6-1
D: .
CDR3: CASSEQGGPGEKLFF
DNA: TGTGCCAGCAGTGAACAGGGCGGGCCAGGGGAAAAACTGTTTTTT

size: few
J: TRBJ2-3
V: TRBV24-1
D: .
CDR3: CATSDLGQGPDTQYF
DNA: TGTGCCACCAGTGATTTGGGCCAGGGGCCAGATACGCAGTATTTT

size: .
J: TRBJ2-5
V: TRBV11-3
D: TRBD2
CDR3: CASSLGSGAVRETQYF
DNA: TGTGCCAGCAGCTTAGGTAGCGGGGCCGTTCGAGAGACCCAGTACTTC

size: many
J: TRBJ2-1
V: TRBV3-1/TRBV3-2
D: TRBD2
CDR3: CASSQVGAGFDEQFF
DNA: TGTGCCAGCAGCCAAGTCGGAGCGGGGTTCGATGAGCAGTTCTTC

size: once
J: TRBJ1-1
V: TRBV6-5
D: .
CDR3: CASIWTAPSGEAFF
DNA: TGTGCCAGCATTTGGACAGCACCCTCCGGGGAAGCTTTCTTT

size: once
J: TRBJ1-4
V: TRBV20-1
D: .
CDR3: CSASSLATNEKLFF
DNA: TGCAGTGCTAGTTCCCTTGCAACTAATGAAAAACTGTTTTTT

size: once
J: TRBJ1-2
V: TRBV19
D: .
CDR3: CASRQATSNYGYTF
DNA: TGTGCCAGCAGACAGGCCACTTCTAACTATGGCTACACCTTC

size: .
J: TRBJ2-3
V: TRBV12-3/TRBV12-4
D: .
CDR3: CASSRDFTDTQYF
DNA: TGTGCCAGCAGCCGGGACTTCACAGATACGCAGTATTTT

size: .
J: TRBJ1-3
V: TRBV7-5
D: .
CDR3: CARSFLGGWGTGNTIYF
DNA: .

size: .
J: TRBJ2-7
V: TRBV5-6
D: .
CDR3: CASSFLTGSYEQYF
DNA: TGTGCCAGCAGCTTCCTGACAGGCTCCTACGAGCAGTACTTC

size: .
J: TRBJ2-2
V: TRBV5-4
D: .
CDR3: CASSLDGGELFF
DNA: TGTGCCAGCAGCTTGGACGGCGGGGAGCTGTTTTTT

size: .
J: TRBJ2-7
V: TRBV3-1/TRBV3-2
D: TRBD1
CDR3: CASTSGGQLYEQYF
DNA: TGTGCCAGCACCTCAGGGGGACAGCTCTACGAGCAGTACTTC

size: .
J: TRBJ1-3
V: TRBV3-1/TRBV3-2
D: .
CDR3: CASSQGYSGNTIYF
DNA: TGTGCCAGCAGCCAAGGTTACTCTGGAAACACCATATATTTT

size: .
J: TRBJ2-1
V: TRBV7-8
D: TRBD1
CDR3: CASSSPGPGGKDEQFF
DNA: TGTGCCAGCAGCTCCCCCGGTCCAGGGGGCAAGGATGAGCAGTTCTTC

size: .
J: TRBJ1-4
V: TRBV6-5
D: .
CDR3: CASSLGPRGEKLFF
DNA: TGTGCCAGCAGTTTGGGGCCTAGGGGGGAAAAACTGTTTTTT

size: .
J: TRBJ2-5
V: TRBV11-2
D: .
CDR3: CASSLVQETQYF
DNA: TGTGCCAGCAGCTTAGTCCAAGAGACCCAGTACTTC

size: .
J: TRBJ2-3
V: TRBV29-1
D: TRBD2
CDR3: CSVDGLAGTDTQYF
DNA: TGCAGCGTTGACGGACTAGCGGGCACAGATACGCAGTATTTT

size: .
J: TRBJ1-3
V: TRBV5-6
D: .
CDR3: CASSLSQMGLTASGNTIYF
DNA: TGTGCCAGCAGCTTGAGTCAGATGGGCCTAACAGCATCTGGAAACACCATATATTTT

size: .
J: TRBJ1-5
V: TRBV5-1
D: .
CDR3: CASSQLGGADQPQHF
DNA: TGCGCCAGCAGCCAGCTAGGGGGGGCTGATCAGCCCCAGCATTTT

size: .
J: TRBJ2-2
V: TRBV7-9
D: .
CDR3: CASKWGPNTGELFF
DNA: TGTGCCAGCAAGTGGGGCCCGAACACCGGGGAGCTGTTTTTT

size: .
J: TRBJ1-1
V: TRBV20-1
D: .
CDR3: CSASGPRGAFF
DNA: TGCAGTGCTAGTGGACCCCGTGGGGCTTTCTTT

size: .
J: TRBJ2-5
V: TRBV28
D: .
CDR3: CASSQETQYF
DNA: TGTGCCAGCAGTCAAGAGACCCAGTACTTC

size: .
J: TRBJ1-1
V: TRBV19
D: .
CDR3: CASSIPTGNTEAFF
DNA: TGTGCCAGTAGTATACCGACGGGGAACACTGAAGCTTTCTTT

size: .
J: TRBJ1-4
V: TRBV15
D: .
CDR3: CATSSGIGEKLFF
DNA: TGTGCCACCAGCTCGGGAATCGGCGAAAAACTGTTTTTT

size: .
J: TRBJ1-1
V: TRBV19
D: TRBD1
CDR3: CASNGQGNTEAFF
DNA: TGTGCCAGTAACGGACAGGGGAACACTGAAGCTTTCTTT

size: .
J: TRBJ1-2
V: TRBV5-1
D: .
CDR3: CASSLDFLAYTF
DNA: TGCGCCAGCAGCCTTGACTTCCTAGCCTACACCTTC

size: .
J: TRBJ2-5
V: TRBV11-2
D: .
CDR3: CASSRVGVQETQYF
DNA: TGTGCCAGCAGCCGGGTAGGGGTACAAGAGACCCAGTACTTC

size: .
J: TRBJ1-4
V: TRBV15
D: .
CDR3: CATRGRPGVNEKLFF
DNA: TGTGCCACCAGAGGCCGCCCAGGGGTTAATGAAAAACTGTTTTTT

size: .
J: TRBJ1-2
V: TRBV7-9
D: .
CDR3: CASSLVAGYGYTF
DNA: TGTGCCAGCAGCTTAGTGGCGGGGTATGGCTACACCTTC

size: .
J: TRBJ1-5
V: TRBV6-1
D: .
CDR3: CASSEVRGYSNQPQHF
DNA: TGTGCCAGCAGTGAAGTTCGGGGTTATAGCAATCAGCCCCAGCATTTT

size: once
J: TRBJ2-2
V: TRBV5-8
D: .
CDR3: CASSHGRASTGELFF
DNA: TGTGCCAGCAGCCACGGACGGGCTAGCACCGGGGAGCTGTTTTTT

size: .
J: TRBJ1-1
V: TRBV30
D: .
CDR3: CAWSVPGYTEAFF
DNA: TGTGCCTGGAGTGTACCGGGATACACTGAAGCTTTCTTT